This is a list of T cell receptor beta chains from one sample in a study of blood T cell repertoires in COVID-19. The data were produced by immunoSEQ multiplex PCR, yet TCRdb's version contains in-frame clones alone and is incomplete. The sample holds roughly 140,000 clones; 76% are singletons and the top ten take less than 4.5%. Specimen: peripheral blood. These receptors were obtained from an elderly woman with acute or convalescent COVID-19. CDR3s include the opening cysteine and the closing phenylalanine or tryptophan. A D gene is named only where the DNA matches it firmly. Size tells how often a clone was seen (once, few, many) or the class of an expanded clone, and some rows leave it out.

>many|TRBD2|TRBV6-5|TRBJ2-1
CASGGSPYNEQFF
TGTGCCAGCGGCGGGAGCCCCTACAATGAGCAGTTCTTC
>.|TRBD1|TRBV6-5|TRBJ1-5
CAIDRGEWSNQPQHF
TGTGCCATCGACAGGGGAGAGTGGAGCAATCAGCCCCAGCATTTT
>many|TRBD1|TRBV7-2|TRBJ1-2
CASSLSGTGFGYTF
TGTGCCAGCAGCCTCTCCGGGACAGGGTTTGGCTACACCTTC
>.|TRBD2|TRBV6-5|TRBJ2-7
CASSYGTSGSDEQYF
TGTGCCAGCAGTTACGGGACTAGCGGGAGTGACGAGCAGTACTTC
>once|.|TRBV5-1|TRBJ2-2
CASSLGQGFMTGELFF
TGCGCCAGCAGCTTGGGGCAGGGGTTTATGACCGGGGAGCTGTTTTTT
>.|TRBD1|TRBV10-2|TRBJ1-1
CASGAGDRVYSEAFF
TGCGCCAGCGGGGCCGGGGACAGGGTTTACTCTGAAGCTTTCTTT
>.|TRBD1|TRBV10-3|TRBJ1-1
CAISVGQGVTEAFF
TGTGCCATCAGTGTTGGACAGGGGGTAACTGAAGCTTTCTTT
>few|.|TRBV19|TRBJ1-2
CASSIDVYAVYGYTF
TGTGCCAGTAGTATAGATGTTTATGCGGTCTATGGCTACACCTTC
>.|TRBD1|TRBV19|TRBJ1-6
CAGGQGRNSPLHF
TGTGCCGGGGGACAGGGGAGAAATTCACCCCTCCACTTT
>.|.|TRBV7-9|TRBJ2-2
CASSLNPGQNTGELFF
TGTGCCAGCAGCTTAAACCCGGGACAGAACACCGGGGAGCTGTTTTTT
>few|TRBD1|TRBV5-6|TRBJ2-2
CASSFDRGNTGELFF
TGTGCCAGCAGCTTTGACAGGGGGAACACCGGGGAGCTGTTTTTT
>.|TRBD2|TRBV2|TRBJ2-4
CASSGVVPSMQGGGKNIQYF
TGTGCCAGCAGTGGGGTCGTTCCTTCGATGCAGGGCGGGGGCAAAAACATTCAGTACTTC
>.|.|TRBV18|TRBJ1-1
CASRWGENTEAFF
TGTGCCAGCCGGTGGGGCGAGAACACTGAAGCTTTCTTT
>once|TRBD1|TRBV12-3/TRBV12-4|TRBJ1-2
CASRTQGGYGYTF
TGTGCCAGCAGAACACAGGGGGGCTATGGCTACACCTTC
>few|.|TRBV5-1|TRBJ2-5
CASSLWGGQEETQYF
TGCGCCAGCAGCTTGTGGGGGGGACAGGAAGAGACCCAGTACTTC
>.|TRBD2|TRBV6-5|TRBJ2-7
CASSYSYTSGTYEQYF
TGTGCCAGCAGTTACTCGTACACTAGCGGGACCTACGAGCAGTACTTC
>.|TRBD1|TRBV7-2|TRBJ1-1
CASSNGQGRTEAFF
TGTGCCAGCAGCAACGGACAGGGTCGGACTGAAGCTTTCTTT
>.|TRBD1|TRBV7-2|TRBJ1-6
CASSPTPVGQGARSPLHF
TGTGCCAGCAGCCCGACCCCGGTGGGGCAGGGGGCTCGCTCACCCCTCCACTTT
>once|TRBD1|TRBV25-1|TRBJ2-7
CASSDPPGTGSSYEQYF
TGTGCCAGCAGTGACCCCCCCGGGACAGGGAGCTCCTACGAGCAGTACTTC
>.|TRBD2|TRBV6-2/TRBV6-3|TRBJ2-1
CASSYSGLAGGGEQFF
TGTGCCAGCAGTTACTCTGGGCTAGCGGGGGGCGGGGAGCAGTTCTTC
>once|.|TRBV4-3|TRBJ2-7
CASSQEFPGRVYEQYF
TGCGCCAGCAGCCAAGAGTTCCCCGGCAGGGTTTACGAGCAGTACTTC
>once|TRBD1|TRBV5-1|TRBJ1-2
CASSLRTGAGYTF
TGCGCCAGCAGTCTCCGGACAGGGGCCGGCTACACCTTC
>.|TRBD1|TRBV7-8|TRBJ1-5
CASSPETGTVGQPQHF
TGTGCCAGCAGCCCAGAGACAGGGACTGTCGGTCAGCCCCAGCATTTT
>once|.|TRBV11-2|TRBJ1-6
CASSSSGNLHF
TGTGCCAGCAGCTCGTCAGGGAATCTCCACTTT
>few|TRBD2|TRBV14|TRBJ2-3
CASSQDRVAGGDTQYF
TGTGCCAGCAGCCAAGATCGGGTAGCGGGGGGAGATACGCAGTATTTT
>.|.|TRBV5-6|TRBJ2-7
CASSLQGYEQYF
TGTGCCAGCAGCTTGCAGGGATACGAGCAGTACTTC
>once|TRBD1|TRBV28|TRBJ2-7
CASRQTGTGAYEQYF
TGTGCCAGCAGACAGACCGGGACAGGAGCCTACGAGCAGTACTTC
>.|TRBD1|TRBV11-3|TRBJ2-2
CASSSGSTGGTGELFF
TGTGCCAGCAGCTCCGGATCGACAGGGGGCACCGGGGAGCTGTTTTTT
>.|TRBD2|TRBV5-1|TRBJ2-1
CASSPMLAGGNNEQFF
TGCGCCAGCAGCCCCATGCTAGCGGGAGGGAACAATGAGCAGTTCTTC
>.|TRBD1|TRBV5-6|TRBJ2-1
CASSFGTGSGEQFF
TGTGCCAGCAGCTTCGGGACAGGGTCCGGAGAGCAGTTCTTC
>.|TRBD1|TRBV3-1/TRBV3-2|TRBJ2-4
CASSPMTGNIQYF
TGTGCCAGCAGCCCTATGACAGGGAACATTCAGTACTTC
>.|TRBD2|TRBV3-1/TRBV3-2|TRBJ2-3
CASSPLSGTPDTQYF
TGTGCCAGCAGCCCCCTGAGCGGGACCCCAGATACGCAGTATTTT
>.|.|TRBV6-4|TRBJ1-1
CASSAGANTEAFF
TGTGCCAGCAGCGCAGGGGCGAACACTGAAGCTTTCTTT
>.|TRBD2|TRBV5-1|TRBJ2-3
CASSLSGRGGTDTQYF
TGCGCCAGCAGCTTAAGCGGGAGGGGAGGCACAGATACGCAGTATTTT
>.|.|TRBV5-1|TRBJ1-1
CASSLGRFDHTEAFF
TGCGCCAGCAGCTTGGGCAGGTTTGACCACACTGAAGCTTTCTTT
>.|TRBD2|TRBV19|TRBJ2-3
CASSGLALSTDTQYF
TGTGCCAGTAGTGGACTAGCGCTTAGCACAGATACGCAGTATTTT
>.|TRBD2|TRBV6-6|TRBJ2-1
CASSPTLGLAEYNEQFF
TGTGCCAGCAGTCCAACGCTAGGACTAGCGGAGTACAATGAGCAGTTCTTC
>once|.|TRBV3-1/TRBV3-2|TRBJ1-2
CASSQLDRSSNYGYTF
TGTGCCAGCAGCCAACTGGACAGATCCTCAAACTATGGCTACACCTTC
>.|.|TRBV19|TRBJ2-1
CASSIGWRNEQFF
TGTGCCAGTAGTATAGGGTGGCGGAATGAGCAGTTCTTC
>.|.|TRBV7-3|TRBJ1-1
CASSSNPGLGAFF
TGTGCCAGCAGCTCCAATCCGGGACTAGGAGCTTTCTTT
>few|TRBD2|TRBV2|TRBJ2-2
CASSRLAGSGELFF
TGTGCCAGCAGTAGACTAGCGGGGTCCGGGGAGCTGTTTTTT
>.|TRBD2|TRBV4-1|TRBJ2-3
CASSKKGLAGGTDTQYF
TGCGCCAGCAGCAAAAAGGGACTAGCGGGAGGTACAGATACGCAGTATTTT
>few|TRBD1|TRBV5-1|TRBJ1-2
CASSLDQGAEGYTF
TGCGCCAGCAGCTTGGATCAGGGGGCGGAAGGCTACACCTTC
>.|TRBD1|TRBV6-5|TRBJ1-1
CASSYAGQVTEAFF
TGTGCCAGCAGTTACGCGGGACAGGTCACTGAAGCTTTCTTT
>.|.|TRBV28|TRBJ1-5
CASSLPQGIVGNQPQHF
TGTGCCAGCAGTTTGCCTCAGGGCATCGTCGGCAATCAGCCCCAGCATTTT
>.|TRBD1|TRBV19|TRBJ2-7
CASSPPLGQQKHSYEQYF
TGTGCCAGTAGTCCCCCTCTGGGACAGCAAAAACACTCCTACGAGCAGTACTTC
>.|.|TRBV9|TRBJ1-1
CASSSRTSANTEAFF
TGTGCCAGCAGCTCAAGGACATCGGCAAACACTGAAGCTTTCTTT
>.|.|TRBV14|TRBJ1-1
CASNSDLNTEAFF
TGTGCCAGCAATAGTGATCTGAACACTGAAGCTTTCTTT
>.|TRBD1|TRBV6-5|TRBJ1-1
CASKFDRDTEAFF
TGTGCCAGCAAATTCGACAGGGACACTGAAGCTTTCTTT
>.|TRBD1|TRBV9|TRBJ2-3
CASSSGTGRDTQYF
TGTGCCAGCAGCTCCGGGACAGGGAGAGATACGCAGTATTTT
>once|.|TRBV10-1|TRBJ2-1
CASSEAGAPNNEQFF
TGCGCCAGCAGTGAGGCGGGGGCCCCAAACAATGAGCAGTTCTTC